These T cell receptor beta chains were read from a single sample in a study of T cell repertoires in cytomegalovirus infection. Via MiXCR, TCRdb re-called the reads, giving one row per CDR3 protein. The sample holds about 830,000 distinct CDR3 sequences, 30% to 35% seen once. Their antigens remain unidentified. The sequencing here drew on cultured CD8+ T cells from PBMCs, taken from culture after CMV antigen stimulation. The source of these receptors is a human donor in good health (CMV status not recorded). Some clones in this sample may be carry-over from other donors' samples. Each CDR3 is given with its conserved first and last residue. A D gene is named only where the DNA matches it firmly. Only part of the rows carry a size: once, few, many, or a class if the clone is expanded.

clone_size	d_call	v_call	j_call	cdr3_nt	cdr3_aa
NA	NA	TRBV28	TRBJ1-1	TGTGCCAGCAGTTACGGGACTAGGGCGGACACTGAAGCTTTCTTT	CASSYGTRADTEAFF
NA	TRBD1	TRBV9	TRBJ2-5	TGTGCCAGCAGCCCAATCTCACAGGACAGGGGGCATGGTGAGACCCAGTACTTC	CASSPISQDRGHGETQYF
few	TRBD2	TRBV19	TRBJ2-2	TGTGCCAGTAGTATATTACCCGGGGGGGGGCCCACCGGGGAGCTGTTTTTT	CASSILPGGGPTGELFF
NA	NA	TRBV7-3	TRBJ2-1	TGTGCCAGCAACTTAAGCGGTCGGGAGACAACGAGCTCCTACAATGAGCAGTTCTTC	CASNLSGRETTSSYNEQFF
NA	NA	TRBV7-9	TRBJ1-4	TGTGCCAGCAGCTTAACGGGCAGGGATTATGAAAAACTGTTTTTT	CASSLTGRDYEKLFF
NA	NA	TRBV2	TRBJ2-1	TGTGCCAGCAAGGGTTGGGACAATGAGCAGTTCTTC	CASKGWDNEQFF
few	NA	TRBV7-6	TRBJ2-1	TGTGCCAGCAGCAATCGACAGCTCCCCGGCAATGAGCAGTTCTTC	CASSNRQLPGNEQFF
NA	TRBD1	TRBV27	TRBJ1-5	TGTGCCAGCAGTTCGTGGGACAGAGGTCAGCCCCAGCATTTT	CASSSWDRGQPQHF
NA	NA	TRBV12-3/TRBV12-4	TRBJ1-5	TGTGCCAGCAGTTTGACCAGGGACCTCAATCAGCCCCAGCATTTT	CASSLTRDLNQPQHF
few	NA	TRBV4-1	TRBJ1-1	TGCGCCAGCAGCCAGATGGGGGGCCCTGAAGCTTTCTTT	CASSQMGGPEAFF
NA	NA	TRBV29-1	TRBJ2-7	TGCAGCGTTGAAAAGGGGGAGACCTACGAGCAGTACTTC	CSVEKGETYEQYF
NA	NA	TRBV6-5	TRBJ2-5	TGTGCCAGCAGTAGGAGGGTCTATGGGGAGACCCAGTACTTC	CASSRRVYGETQYF
NA	NA	TRBV6-2/TRBV6-3	TRBJ1-6	TGTGCCAGCAGTTACCGACAAGAACAGCCTAATTCACCCCTCCACTTT	CASSYRQEQPNSPLHF
NA	NA	TRBV10-3	TRBJ2-1	TGTGCCATCAGTGAGTCGAAACTTAATGAGCAGTTCTTC	CAISESKLNEQFF
NA	NA	TRBV10-3	TRBJ1-1	TGTGCCATCAGTGGGGCGGGGGGGGACACTGAAGCTTTCTTT	CAISGAGGDTEAFF
NA	NA	TRBV7-9	TRBJ2-1	TGTGCCAGCAGGATAGGGGGTGAGCAGTTCTTC	CASRIGGEQFF
NA	NA	TRBV27	TRBJ2-4	TGTGCCAGCAGGGCCAGCACACGACGAGAAAACATTCAGTACTTC	CASRASTRRENIQYF
few	NA	TRBV4-3	TRBJ1-2	TGCGCCAGCAGCCAAGATGTATTGGGGGTCTATGGCTACACCTTC	CASSQDVLGVYGYTF